This TCR beta chain was identified during a study of cytomegalovirus exposure and HLA in healthy donors. Findings and limits, study-wide: Data from an earlier analysis indicated that most TCR beta V segments were productive either about 87% or about 30% of the time. Presence/absence analyses supposed approximately even sequencing depth among donors. Fewer than 200 TCR beta chains were listed as cytomegalovirus-associated.

Comment on this clone: Its antigen remains unknown.

PCR employed 60 Vbeta and 13 Jbeta primers. TCRdb's table, derived via immunoSEQ multiplex PCR, lists solely in-frame clones and lacks some. This table holds 150,000 to 200,000 clones, 80% to 90% found once. Germline trimming cut 2 bases from V and 0 bases from J; bases unmatched to any gene: 6. Germline CDR1 and CDR2: SGDLS and YYNGEE. The CDR3 is 16 residues long. Material: PBMCs. The chain is built from TRBV9 and TRBJ2-7; TRBD2 agrees at 9 bases. The source is a male donor in good health and CMV-seronegative. DNA for the CDR3: TGTGCCAGCAGCGTCGGCGGGGGGGCCGACTCCTACGAGCAGTACTTC. It codes for CASSVGGGADSYEQYF.